The clone carrying this T cell receptor (beta chain) was picked up a small number of times. Its antigen is still unknown. Both previously described methods and listed TCR primers were employed to make bulk TCR libraries. One entry per CDR3 protein results from TCRdb running MiXCR on the PCR reads. The table lists a few hundred thousand distinct CDR3 sequences, over 20% of them singletons. Naive CD8 T cells were FACS-sorted by CD8+CD4-CCR7+CD45RA+ markers. These data come from a study of molecular identifiers for immune sequencing clone quantification. Study-level information: Sequencing covered four of five parts into which replicate RNA from around 20,000 or 100,000 naive CD8 cells was split.

Study results and caveats: Spiked Jurkat TCR RNA equivalent to one cell reportedly surfaced among about 1 million naive cells.

The source of this sequence is a human donor in good health. Some libraries in this study had Jurkat cell RNA spiked in. Sequencing was carried out using naive CD8+ T cells from blood, with Jurkat cell RNA spiked in. Subset reported: FACS-sorted CD8+CD4-CCR7+CD45RA+ naive T cells.

The CDR3 loop reads CASSMGGFSYEQYF. The CDR3 DNA follows: TGTGCCAGTAGTATGGGGGGGTTCTCCTACGAGCAGTACTTC. The chain carries TRBV19 and TRBJ2-7, with 7 bases that match TRBD2. The ends lost 3 bases at V and 0 bases at J; junction bases unmatched: 2. This CDR3 has 14 residues. CDR1 and CDR2 from the germline V gene are LNHDA and SQIVND (reference sequence).